The 30 T cell receptor beta chains below all came from one sample that was sequenced in a study of cytomegalovirus exposure and HLA in healthy donors. The study ran its PCR with 60 Vbeta and 13 Jbeta primers. The assay was immunoSEQ multiplex PCR, and TCRdb's table has in-frame clones only and misses some. The sample includes 120,000 to 150,000 clones, over 60% of them seen just once. The sample taken for sequencing was PBMCs. The receptors were sampled from a man aged 40-50 years in good health and CMV-seropositive.

This clone was recorded a few times. An end of the junction does not agree with germline; a read error may underlie this. The V and J genes are TRBV4-2 and TRBJ2-7; D unclear. The CDR3 has 10 residues. The V gene's germline CDR1 is LGHNA and CDR2 YNFKEQ. In DNA, the CDR3 is TGTGCCAGCAGCCAATTCTACTTGAGATTC. Residues: CASSQFYLRF.

A few counts support this clone. The CDR3 bases are TGTGCCAGCACTGGTGACCAGCCGGGCACTGAAGCTTTCTTT. It translates to CASTGDQPGTEAFF. The V gene is TRBV7-9, the J gene TRBJ1-1; D remains unclear. CDR1 SEHNR and CDR2 FQNEAQ come from the germline V gene (reference sequence). Trimming stripped 7 bases from V and 4 bases from J, with 16 bases between. The CDR3 contains 14 residues.

This chain connects TRBV4-1 to TRBJ1-2, with a possible D match to TRBD1 (5 bases). The CDR3 length is 16 residues. Germline-derived CDR1 and CDR2 are MGHRA and YSYEKL. V lost 2 bases and J 7 bases, leaving 20 bases between the germline ends. CDR3 sequence: CASSQTTAGGLGGYTF. The CDR3 coding sequence is TGCGCCAGCAGCCAAACGACAGCGGGAGGGCTGGGTGGCTACACCTTC.

This sequence joins TRBV11-2 and TRBJ2-2; D call uncertain. Germline V gives CDR1 SGHAT, CDR2 FQNNGV. The CDR3 runs to 14 residues. Trimming stripped 2 bases from V and 6 bases from J, with 10 bases between. The DNA of the CDR3 is TGTGCCAGCAGCTTATCCAGATCTGCCGGGGAGCTGTTTTTT. It codes for CASSLSRSAGELFF. Based on the CDR3 plus reference TRBV11-2 and TRBJ2-2, the full variable domain is EAGVAQSPRYKIIEKRQSVAFWCNPISGHATLYWYQQILGQGPKLLIQFQNNGVVDDSQLPKDRFSAERLKGVDSTLKIQPAKLEDSAVYLCASSLSRSAGELFFGEGSRLTVL.

The V call is TRBV6-5, the J call TRBJ2-7; 7 bases agree with TRBD2. This CDR3 is built from 12 residues. Germline V gives CDR1 MNHEY, CDR2 SVGAGI. The V gene end was trimmed by 8 bases and the J gene end by 1 base; junction bases not matched to a gene: 2. The CDR3 DNA reads TGTGCCAGCGGGAGGGTGTCCTACGAGCAGTACTTC. It translates to CASGRVSYEQYF.

The chain is built from TRBV28 and TRBJ1-2; no firm D call. Germline V gene sequence: CDR1 MDHEN, CDR2 SYDVKM. Between the trimmed V and J ends, which lost 5 bases and 4 bases, there was a span of 8 bases. This CDR3 is 12 amino acids long. This CDR3 is CASSRAGYGYTF. Written as DNA, the CDR3 is TGTGCCAGCAGTAGAGCGGGCTATGGCTACACCTTC.

V and J are TRBV27 and TRBJ1-2; a possible D gene is TRBD1 (5 bases). Trimming cost V 8 bases and J 1 base, with 11 bases left between them. The CDR3 runs 13 residues. The germline V gene encodes CDR1 MNHEY and CDR2 SMNVEV (reference sequence). CDR3 DNA sequence: TGTGCCAGCGGGGGAGGAATTAACTATGGCTACACCTTC. This sequence encodes CASGGGINYGYTF.

This clone was counted a single time. The gene calls are TRBV28 and TRBJ2-3; the D gene is possibly TRBD2 (5 bases). Looked up from germline, CDR1 is MDHEN and CDR2 is SYDVKM. V lost 4 bases, J lost 0 bases, and 11 bases lay in between. This CDR3 region has 15 residues. The CDR3 DNA reads TGTGCCAGCAGTTCCATGACTAAGAGCACAGATACGCAGTATTTT. Translated, it gives CASSSMTKSTDTQYF.

The chain has TRBV6-1 and TRBJ2-5, with D possibly matching TRBD1 (6 bases). The V and J ends lost 6 bases and 4 bases respectively, with 12 bases between them. This CDR3 has 13 amino acids. Germline V gene lookup returns CDR1 MNHNS and CDR2 SASEGT. CDR3 nucleotide sequence: TGTGCCAGCAGGCAAACAGGGCGAGAGACCCAGTACTTC. Translation gives CASRQTGRETQYF.

The gene calls are TRBV29-1 and TRBJ2-4, with TRBD1 matching over 10 bases. The CDR3 runs 15 residues. Germline-derived CDR1 and CDR2 are SQVTM and ANQGSEA. The CDR3 here is CGASWGQGSKNIQYF. In nucleotides, the CDR3 is TGCGGAGCCTCCTGGGGACAGGGGTCCAAAAACATTCAGTACTTC.

This sequence joins TRBV5-6 and TRBJ2-7, with TRBD2 as a possible D gene (6 bases). Germline V CDR1 and CDR2: SGHDT, YYEEEE. Trimming stripped 3 bases from V and 2 bases from J, with 12 bases between. The CDR3 has 14 amino acids. CDR3 in amino acids: CASSYAGTAYEQYF. Here the CDR3 DNA reads TGTGCCAGCAGCTATGCCGGGACTGCCTACGAGCAGTACTTC.

The genes are TRBV5-1 and TRBJ1-1; maybe TRBD1 (6 bases). Trimming took off 4 bases at V and 0 bases at J, with 13 bases between the two ends. The V gene's germline CDR1 is SGHRS and CDR2 YFSETQ. This CDR3 comprises 15 residues. CDR3 DNA: TGCGCCAGCAGCGGCGGGGGGACATTGAACACTGAAGCTTTCTTT. Amino acids: CASSGGGTLNTEAFF.

V gene TRBV6-5 combines with J gene TRBJ1-2; possible D gene TRBD1, 5 bases. V lost 4 bases and J 4 bases, leaving 10 bases between the germline ends. Germline V gene data show CDR1 as MNHEY and CDR2 as SVGAGI. The CDR3 totals 13 residues. The CDR3 loop is CASSSGGTYGYTF. For the CDR3, the DNA is TGTGCCAGCAGTTCGGGGGGGACCTATGGCTACACCTTC.

This chain uses TRBV7-2 with TRBJ1-5; unclear D gene. Trimming left V 5 bases short and J 4 bases short, with 9 bases between. The CDR3 is 13 amino acids. Germline values: CDR1 SGHTA, CDR2 FQGNSA. Here the CDR3 reads CASSATTNQPQHF. CDR3 in DNA: TGTGCCAGCAGCGCAACTACAAATCAGCCCCAGCATTTT.

The chain couples TRBV5-4 to TRBJ2-7; maybe TRBD2 (5 bases). The CDR3 runs 15 residues. The germline V gene has CDR1 SGHNT and CDR2 YYREEE (reference sequence). Deletions cut 5 bases from V and 0 bases from J, with 15 bases between. CDR3 sequence reads: CASSLGSGSSYEQYF. The CDR3 DNA follows: TGTGCCAGCAGTCTGGGGAGCGGAAGCTCCTACGAGCAGTACTTC.

The chain carries TRBV4-3 and TRBJ2-5; D is perhaps TRBD2 (6 bases). Germline CDR1 is LGHNA and CDR2 is YSLEER. Trimming removed 3 bases from V and 5 bases from J, with 16 bases in between. The CDR3 runs 15 residues. The CDR3 sequence: CASSQERRGLETQYF. As DNA, the CDR3 is TGCGCCAGCAGCCAGGAGAGGCGGGGCTTGGAGACCCAGTACTTC.

The chain has TRBV7-2 and TRBJ1-1, with 7 bases identical to TRBD1. CDR3 size: 14 residues. J gave up 8 bases and V 5 bases, and 11 bases lay outside the gene matches. CDR1 and CDR2 from the germline V gene are SGHTA and FQGNSA. Here the CDR3 DNA reads TGTGCCAGCAGCCTAAAGCTAAACAGGGGAGAAGCTTTCTTT. Translation: CASSLKLNRGEAFF.

The chain employs TRBV6-5 and TRBJ2-2, with D possibly TRBD1 on 6 matching bases. V lost 4 bases and J lost 4, with 13 bases in between. The CDR3 runs 15 residues. The germline CDR1 and CDR2 sequences are MNHEY and SVGAGI. CDR3 bases: TGTGCCAGCAGTTCAACTTTAGGGGGCACCGGGGAGCTGTTTTTT. It codes for CASSSTLGGTGELFF.

This chain joins TRBV29-1 and TRBJ2-5, with 7 bases identical to TRBD2. The CDR3 covers 13 residues. CDR1 SQVTM and CDR2 ANQGSEA come from the germline V gene. V was pared by 7 bases and J by 5 bases, with 10 bases of the junction left unmatched. This CDR3 reads CSAQGREGETQYF. The CDR3 DNA follows: TGCAGCGCCCAGGGAAGGGAGGGCGAGACCCAGTACTTC.

The chain couples TRBV19 to TRBJ2-1, with TRBD2 matching 7 bases. J lost 4 bases, V lost 7 bases, and 10 bases had no gene match. CDR3 length: 15 amino acids. CDR1 and CDR2 (germline): LNHDA, SQIVND (reference sequence). Written as DNA, the CDR3 is TGTGCCAGTAACAAAGGCGGGAGCATTTACAATGAGCAGTTCTTC. It is translated as CASNKGGSIYNEQFF.

This chain joins TRBV25-1 and TRBJ1-2, with D tentatively TRBD1 (5 bases). This CDR3 has 13 amino acids. The V end was cut by 6 bases, the J end by 5 bases, with 13 bases between. The germline V gene encodes CDR1 MGHDK and CDR2 SYGVNS. CDR3 protein: CASRAPGWYGYTF. The CDR3 nucleotides read TGTGCCAGCAGGGCTCCAGGGTGGTATGGCTACACCTTC.

This clone appeared a few times. The chain is built from TRBV12-5 and TRBJ1-1; unclear D gene. Trimming took off 7 bases at V and 0 bases at J, with 9 bases between the two ends. The CDR3 contains 13 residues. Germline CDR1 and CDR2: LGHNT and FRNRAP. The CDR3: CASATNMNTEAFF. The CDR3 coding sequence is TGTGCTAGTGCCACAAACATGAACACTGAAGCTTTCTTT.

The V gene is TRBV7-9, the J gene TRBJ1-5; possible D gene TRBD1, 6 bases. V was cut by 1 base and J by 6 bases, with 10 bases left in between. CDR3 length equals 14 residues. Germline CDR1 and CDR2: SEHNR and FQNEAQ (reference sequence). DNA for the CDR3: TGTGCCAGCAGCTTAGACAGGGTACCTCAGCCCCAGCATTTT. Translated, it gives CASSLDRVPQPQHF.

V is TRBV7-9 and J is TRBJ1-4; 8 positions agree with TRBD1. J lost 7 bases, V lost 5 bases, and 6 bases had no gene match. This CDR3 contains 14 residues. The germline V gene has CDR1 SEHNR and CDR2 FQNEAQ (reference sequence). CDR3 region: CASSVYRGSEKLFF. CDR3 bases: TGTGCCAGCAGCGTGTACAGGGGGAGTGAAAAACTGTTTTTT. The entire variable domain, with the rest obtained from reference TRBV7-9 and TRBJ1-4, is as follows: DTGVSQNPRHKITKRGQNVTFRCDPISEHNRLYWYRQTLGQGPEFLTYFQNEAQLEKSRLLSDRFSAERPKGSFSTLEIQRTEQGDSAMYLCASSVYRGSEKLFFGSGTQLSVL.

In its sample, this clone was seen a few times. The chain uses TRBV7-8 and TRBJ2-3, with D perhaps TRBD2 (6 bases). This CDR3 spans 15 amino acids. Germline-derived CDR1 and CDR2 are SGHVS and FQNEAQ. Trimming removed 6 bases from V and 8 bases from J, with 21 bases in between. This chain's CDR3 is CASRSEGPTLGTQYF. In nucleotides, the CDR3 is TGTGCCAGCAGGTCGGAGGGGCCGACTTTAGGTACGCAGTATTTT.

This clone was seen once. The chain has TRBV29-1 and TRBJ1-1, with 8 bases lining up with TRBD1. This CDR3 is built from 13 residues. V lost 7 bases, J lost 4 bases, and 8 bases stayed unmatched. CDR1 SQVTM and CDR2 ANQGSEA come from the germline V gene. CDR3 bases: TGCAGCGGGGCATACGACAGGGGCACTGAAGCTTTCTTT. This gives the protein CSGAYDRGTEAFF.

This clone was seen a single time. This chain connects TRBV5-1 to TRBJ2-1; 8 nucleotides match TRBD2. CDR1 is SGHRS and CDR2 is YFSETQ in the germline V gene. CDR3 length: 14 residues. V was pared by 3 bases and J by 4 bases, with 3 bases of the junction left unmatched. The CDR3, as DNA: TGCGCCAGCAGCTACGCGGGGGGTTACAATGAGCAGTTCTTC. Translating gives CASSYAGGYNEQFF.

By sample fraction, this clone is medium-sized (0.01 to 0.1%). The chain is built from TRBV2 and TRBJ2-7; D possibly corresponds to TRBD2 (6 bases). V lost 6 bases, J lost 3 bases, and 12 bases lay in between. Germline CDR1 is SNHLY and CDR2 is FYNNEI. This CDR3 spans 13 amino acids. CDR3 residues: CASRQIGGYEQYF. The CDR3 DNA is TGTGCCAGCAGGCAGATCGGGGGCTACGAGCAGTACTTC.

The chain recombines TRBV25-1 with TRBJ1-1, with D possibly being TRBD1 (5 bases). The CDR3 is 12 amino acids. Germline CDR1 reads MGHDK; CDR2 reads SYGVNS. The V gene lost 7 bases and the J gene lost 7 bases, with 13 bases spanning the gap. CDR3 in amino acids: CASNGAGREAFF. The CDR3 nucleotides are TGTGCCAGCAATGGGGCAGGTCGTGAAGCTTTCTTT.

A remark on this clone: This sample also contains other DNA sequences that code for the same CDR3. The CDR3 DNA reads TGTGCCAGCAGCCTGACAGGAGGAGGCACTGAAGCTTTCTTT. Protein product: CASSLTGGGTEAFF. The rearrangement joins TRBV7-9 to TRBJ1-1; weak D call: TRBD1 (6 bases). Looked up from germline, CDR1 is SEHNR and CDR2 is FQNEAQ (reference sequence). CDR3 length: 14 residues. Trimming shortened V by 5 bases and J by 4 bases, and 14 bases separated the two germline ends.